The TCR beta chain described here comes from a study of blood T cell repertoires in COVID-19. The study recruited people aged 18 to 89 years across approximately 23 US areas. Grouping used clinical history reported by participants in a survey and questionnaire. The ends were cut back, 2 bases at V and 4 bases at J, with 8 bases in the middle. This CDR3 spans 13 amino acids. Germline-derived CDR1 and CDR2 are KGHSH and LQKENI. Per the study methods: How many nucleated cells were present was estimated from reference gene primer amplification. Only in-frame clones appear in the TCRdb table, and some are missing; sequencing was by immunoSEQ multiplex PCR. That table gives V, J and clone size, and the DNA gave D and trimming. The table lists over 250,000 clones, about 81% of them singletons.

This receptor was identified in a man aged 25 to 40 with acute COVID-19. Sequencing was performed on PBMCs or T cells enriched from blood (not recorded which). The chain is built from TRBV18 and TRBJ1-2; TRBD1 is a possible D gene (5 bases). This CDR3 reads CASSPEDSYGYTF. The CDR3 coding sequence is TGTGCCAGCTCACCAGAAGACAGCTATGGCTACACCTTC.